This TCR beta chain originates from a study of T cells in Graves' hyperthyroidism and ophthalmopathy. Amplification targeted TCR beta CDR3 regions from RNA transcripts. The HTBI set primed first-round TCR CDR3 RT-PCR. TCRdb re-called the multiplex PCR reads through MiXCR, storing one row per CDR3 protein. Among 640,000 or so distinct CDR3 sequences listed, approximately 15% were seen once. This clonotype was recorded a few times. Diagnoses were made from clinical symptoms, serum measures (thyroxine and TRAb), thyroid ultrasound and orbital computed tomography. V was shortened by 1 base and J by 5 bases, with 17 bases between the two germline ends. CDR1 MNHEY and CDR2 SVGEGT come from the germline V gene. The CDR3 spans 17 residues.

The sequenced material came from blood. The clonotype was recovered from a young woman with Graves' ophthalmopathy. V is TRBV6-2 or TRBV6-3 and J is TRBJ1-4, with D perhaps TRBD1 (5 bases). The CDR3 here is CASSYYLTDRANEKLFF. In DNA, the CDR3 is TGTGCCAGCAGTTACTATCTTACAGACAGAGCGAATGAAAAACTGTTTTTT.